Listed below are T cell receptor beta chains from one sample, sequenced in a study of shared clonotypes between healthy human individuals. Profiled with immunoSEQ multiplex PCR; TCRdb holds only in-frame clones, not every one. The table lists more than 2 million clones, roughly 94% of them singletons. The specimen was naive CD4+ T cells sorted from blood. The receptors come from a man aged 18 to 30 in good health. Each CDR3 is given with its conserved first and last residue. The D gene is left open where the match is weak. Only part of the rows carry a size: once, few, many, or a class if the clone is expanded.

d_gene: -
abundance: -
v_gene: TRBV5-1
j_gene: TRBJ2-5
CDR3aa: CASSMIGETQYF
CDR3nt: TGCGCCAGCAGCATGATTGGGGAGACCCAGTACTTC

d_gene: -
abundance: -
v_gene: TRBV7-2
j_gene: TRBJ2-1
CDR3aa: CASSLIGASYNEQFF
CDR3nt: TGTGCCAGCAGCTTGATAGGGGCCTCCTACAATGAGCAGTTCTTC

d_gene: TRBD1
abundance: -
v_gene: TRBV10-3
j_gene: TRBJ2-7
CDR3aa: CAISYRDSGHEQYF
CDR3nt: TGTGCCATCAGTTACCGGGACAGTGGGCACGAGCAGTACTTC

d_gene: -
abundance: -
v_gene: TRBV7-8
j_gene: TRBJ2-7
CDR3aa: CASSQTGSSYEQYF
CDR3nt: TGTGCCAGCAGCCAAACAGGTAGCTCCTACGAGCAGTACTTC

d_gene: -
abundance: -
v_gene: TRBV5-4
j_gene: TRBJ2-3
CDR3aa: CASSLEDRSGADTQYF
CDR3nt: TGTGCCAGCAGCTTGGAGGACAGGTCGGGGGCAGATACGCAGTATTTT

d_gene: -
abundance: once
v_gene: TRBV23-1
j_gene: TRBJ2-7
CDR3aa: CASSLTYEQYF
CDR3nt: TGCGCCAGCAGTCTAACCTACGAGCAGTACTTC

d_gene: -
abundance: -
v_gene: TRBV13
j_gene: TRBJ2-5
CDR3aa: CASSLPAKKGQETQYF
CDR3nt: TGTGCCAGCAGCTTACCGGCGAAAAAGGGTCAGGAGACCCAGTACTTC

d_gene: -
abundance: -
v_gene: TRBV6-6
j_gene: TRBJ2-3
CDR3aa: CASRTAGSTDTQYF
CDR3nt: TGTGCCAGCCGTACGGCAGGGAGCACAGATACGCAGTATTTT

d_gene: -
abundance: -
v_gene: TRBV11-1
j_gene: TRBJ1-4
CDR3aa: CASGNGRESTNEKLFF
CDR3nt: TGTGCCAGCGGCAACGGAAGGGAGTCAACTAATGAAAAACTGTTTTTT

d_gene: TRBD2
abundance: -
v_gene: TRBV30
j_gene: TRBJ2-1
CDR3aa: CAWSVIGTSGSGAYNEQFF
CDR3nt: TGTGCCTGGAGTGTAATAGGGACTAGCGGGAGTGGCGCCTACAATGAGCAGTTCTTC

d_gene: TRBD1
abundance: once
v_gene: TRBV2
j_gene: TRBJ2-5
CDR3aa: CASNTDRGETQYF
CDR3nt: TGTGCCAGCAATACGGACAGGGGAGAGACCCAGTACTTC

d_gene: -
abundance: -
v_gene: TRBV7-8
j_gene: TRBJ2-2
CDR3aa: CASSSYTGELFF
CDR3nt: TGTGCCAGCAGCTCTTATACCGGGGAGCTGTTTTTT

d_gene: -
abundance: -
v_gene: TRBV2
j_gene: TRBJ1-6
CDR3aa: CASSRDPAGLFHF
CDR3nt: TGTGCCAGCAGTCGGGACCCGGCGGGTCTTTTCCACTTT

d_gene: -
abundance: -
v_gene: TRBV14
j_gene: TRBJ1-2
CDR3aa: CASSRDLYYGYTF
CDR3nt: TGTGCCAGCAGCCGGGACCTCTACTATGGCTACACCTTC

d_gene: TRBD1
abundance: -
v_gene: TRBV28
j_gene: TRBJ1-5
CDR3aa: CASSLGQGYLGQPQHF
CDR3nt: TGTGCCAGCAGTTTGGGACAGGGGTATTTGGGACAGCCCCAGCATTTT

d_gene: TRBD1
abundance: -
v_gene: TRBV28
j_gene: TRBJ1-2
CDR3aa: CASSQDRVDGYTF
CDR3nt: TGTGCCAGCAGTCAGGACAGGGTCGATGGCTACACCTTC

d_gene: -
abundance: -
v_gene: TRBV11-1
j_gene: TRBJ2-7
CDR3aa: CASSLTVGLYEQYF
CDR3nt: TGTGCCAGCAGCTTAACGGTCGGACTCTACGAGCAGTACTTC

d_gene: TRBD1
abundance: -
v_gene: TRBV6-6
j_gene: TRBJ1-4
CDR3aa: CASSNRDRGGEKLFF
CDR3nt: TGTGCCAGCAGCAACCGGGACAGGGGGGGTGAAAAACTGTTTTTT

d_gene: -
abundance: -
v_gene: TRBV19
j_gene: TRBJ2-7
CDR3aa: CASSLGGQFYEQYF
CDR3nt: TGTGCCAGTTCCTTGGGGGGACAGTTCTACGAGCAGTACTTC

d_gene: -
abundance: -
v_gene: TRBV29-1
j_gene: TRBJ2-5
CDR3aa: CSVAQGIKETQYF
CDR3nt: TGCAGCGTTGCCCAGGGGATTAAGGAGACCCAGTACTTC

d_gene: -
abundance: -
v_gene: TRBV6-5
j_gene: TRBJ1-2
CDR3aa: CASSRTDANYGYTF
CDR3nt: TGTGCCAGCAGCAGAACAGACGCCAACTATGGCTACACCTTC

d_gene: -
abundance: -
v_gene: TRBV5-4
j_gene: TRBJ2-5
CDR3aa: CASSPGRTRAQETQYF
CDR3nt: TGTGCCAGCAGCCCGGGGCGGACACGGGCCCAAGAGACCCAGTACTTC

d_gene: TRBD2
abundance: -
v_gene: TRBV4-3
j_gene: TRBJ2-1
CDR3aa: CASSQVAGVWNEQFF
CDR3nt: TGCGCCAGCAGCCAAGTAGCGGGAGTATGGAATGAGCAGTTCTTC

d_gene: -
abundance: -
v_gene: TRBV7-9
j_gene: TRBJ1-3
CDR3aa: CASSLARGGTPFSGNTIYF
CDR3nt: TGTGCCAGCAGCTTAGCGCGGGGAGGGACACCATTCTCTGGAAACACCATATATTTT

d_gene: -
abundance: -
v_gene: TRBV7-9
j_gene: TRBJ1-1
CDR3aa: CASSLTLTGTGAFF
CDR3nt: TGTGCCAGCAGCTTAACCCTGACAGGTACGGGCGCTTTCTTT

d_gene: TRBD1
abundance: -
v_gene: TRBV6-1
j_gene: TRBJ2-1
CDR3aa: CASSKDRARGGEQFF
CDR3nt: TGTGCCAGCAGTAAGGACAGGGCGAGAGGGGGTGAGCAGTTCTTC

d_gene: -
abundance: -
v_gene: TRBV2
j_gene: TRBJ1-6
CDR3aa: CASSPSGLYNSPLHF
CDR3nt: TGTGCCAGCTCCCCATCCGGGCTCTATAATTCACCCCTCCACTTT

d_gene: TRBD1
abundance: -
v_gene: TRBV7-9
j_gene: TRBJ2-7
CDR3aa: CASSFRDSSYEQYF
CDR3nt: TGTGCCAGCAGCTTCCGGGACAGCTCCTACGAGCAGTACTTC

d_gene: -
abundance: -
v_gene: TRBV27
j_gene: TRBJ1-1
CDR3aa: CASSIGGSNTEAFF
CDR3nt: TGTGCCAGCAGTATAGGGGGATCGAACACTGAAGCTTTCTTT